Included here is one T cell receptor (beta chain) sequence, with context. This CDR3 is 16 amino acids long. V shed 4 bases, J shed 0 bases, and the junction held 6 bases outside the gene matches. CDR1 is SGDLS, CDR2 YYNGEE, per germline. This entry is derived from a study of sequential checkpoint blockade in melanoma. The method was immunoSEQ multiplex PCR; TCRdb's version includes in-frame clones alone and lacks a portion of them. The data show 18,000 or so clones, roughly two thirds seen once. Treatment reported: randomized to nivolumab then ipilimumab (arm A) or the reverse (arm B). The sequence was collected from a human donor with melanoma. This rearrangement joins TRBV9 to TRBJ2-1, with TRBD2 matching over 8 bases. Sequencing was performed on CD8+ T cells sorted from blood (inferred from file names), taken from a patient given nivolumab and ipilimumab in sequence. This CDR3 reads CASSSRLAGSYNEQFF. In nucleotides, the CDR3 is TGTGCCAGCAGCTCCAGGCTAGCGGGCTCCTACAATGAGCAGTTCTTC.